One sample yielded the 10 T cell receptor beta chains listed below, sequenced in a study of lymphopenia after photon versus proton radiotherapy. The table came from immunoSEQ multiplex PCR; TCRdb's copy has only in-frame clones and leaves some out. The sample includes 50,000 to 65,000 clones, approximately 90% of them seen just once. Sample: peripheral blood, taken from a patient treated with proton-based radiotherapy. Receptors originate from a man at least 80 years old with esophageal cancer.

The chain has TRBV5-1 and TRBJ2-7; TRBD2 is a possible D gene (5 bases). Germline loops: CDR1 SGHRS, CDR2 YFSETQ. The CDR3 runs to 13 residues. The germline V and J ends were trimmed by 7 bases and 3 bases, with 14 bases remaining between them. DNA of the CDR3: TGCGCCAGCGGCATCTTACTAGGCTACGAGCAGTACTTC. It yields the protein CASGILLGYEQYF.

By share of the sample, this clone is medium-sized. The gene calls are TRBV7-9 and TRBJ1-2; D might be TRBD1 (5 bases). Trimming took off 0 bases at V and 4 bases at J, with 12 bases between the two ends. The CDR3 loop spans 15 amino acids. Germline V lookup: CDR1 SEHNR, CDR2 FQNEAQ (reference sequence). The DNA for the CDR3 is TGTGCCAGCAGCTTAGCGTCAGGGTCTGGCTATGGCTACACCTTC. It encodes CASSLASGSGYGYTF.

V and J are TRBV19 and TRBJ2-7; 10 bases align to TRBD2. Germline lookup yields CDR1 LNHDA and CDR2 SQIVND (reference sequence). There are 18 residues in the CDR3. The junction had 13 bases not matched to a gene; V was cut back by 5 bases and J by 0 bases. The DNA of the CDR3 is TGTGCCAGTAGTGTAAGTCCGGGACTAGCGACGAGCTCCTACGAGCAGTACTTC. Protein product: CASSVSPGLATSSYEQYF. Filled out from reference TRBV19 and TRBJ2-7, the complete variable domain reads DGGITQSPKYLFRKEGQNVTLSCEQNLNHDAMYWYRQDPGQGLRLIYYSQIVNDFQKGDIAEGYSVSREKKESFPLTVTSAQKNPTAFYLCASSVSPGLATSSYEQYFGPGTRLTVT.

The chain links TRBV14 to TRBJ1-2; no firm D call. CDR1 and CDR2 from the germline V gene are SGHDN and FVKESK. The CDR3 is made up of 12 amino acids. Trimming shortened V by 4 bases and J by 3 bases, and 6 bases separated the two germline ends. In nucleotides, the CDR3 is TGTGCCAGCAGCCTCAGAGACTATGGCTACACCTTC. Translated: CASSLRDYGYTF.

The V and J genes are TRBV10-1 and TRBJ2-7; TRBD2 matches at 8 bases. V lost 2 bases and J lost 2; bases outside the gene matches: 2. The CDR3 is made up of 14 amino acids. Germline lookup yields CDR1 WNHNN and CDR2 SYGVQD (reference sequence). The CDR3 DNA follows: TGCGCCAGCAGTGAGATAGCGGGACCCTACGAGCAGTACTTC. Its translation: CASSEIAGPYEQYF.

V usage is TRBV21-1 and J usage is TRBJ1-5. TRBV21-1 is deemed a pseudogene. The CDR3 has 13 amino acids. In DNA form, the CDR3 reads TGTGCCAGCAGAGGGGACTTCGGTCAGCCCCAGCATTTT. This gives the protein CASRGDFGQPQHF.

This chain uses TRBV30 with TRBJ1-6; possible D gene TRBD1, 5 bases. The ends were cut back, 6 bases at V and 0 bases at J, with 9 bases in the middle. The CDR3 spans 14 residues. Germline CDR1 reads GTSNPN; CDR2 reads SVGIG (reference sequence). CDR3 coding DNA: TGTGCCTGCCTAGACAGCTCCTATAATTCACCCCTCCACTTT. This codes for CACLDSSYNSPLHF.

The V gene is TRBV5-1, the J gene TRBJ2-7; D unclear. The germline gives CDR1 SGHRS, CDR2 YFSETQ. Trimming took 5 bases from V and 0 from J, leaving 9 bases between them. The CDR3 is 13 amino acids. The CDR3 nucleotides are TGCGCCAGCAGGCTTCCCGTCTCCTACGAGCAGTACTTC. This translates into CASRLPVSYEQYF.

The CDR3 here is CASSSLDSLPGELFF. In DNA, the CDR3 is TGCGCCAGCAGCTCCTTGGACAGTTTACCCGGGGAGCTGTTTTTT. This chain links TRBV5-1 with TRBJ2-2; D perhaps matches TRBD1 (6 bases). Germline V gene lookup returns CDR1 SGHRS and CDR2 YFSETQ. The CDR3 has 15 residues. Trimming left V 3 bases short and J 6 bases short, with 15 bases between.

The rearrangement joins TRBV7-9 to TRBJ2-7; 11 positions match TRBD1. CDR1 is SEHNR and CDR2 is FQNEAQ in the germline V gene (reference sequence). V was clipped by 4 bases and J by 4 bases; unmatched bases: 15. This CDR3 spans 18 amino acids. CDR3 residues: CASSSGWGTGGLGYEQYF. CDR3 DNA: TGTGCCAGCAGCTCCGGCTGGGGGACAGGGGGTTTGGGGTACGAGCAGTACTTC.